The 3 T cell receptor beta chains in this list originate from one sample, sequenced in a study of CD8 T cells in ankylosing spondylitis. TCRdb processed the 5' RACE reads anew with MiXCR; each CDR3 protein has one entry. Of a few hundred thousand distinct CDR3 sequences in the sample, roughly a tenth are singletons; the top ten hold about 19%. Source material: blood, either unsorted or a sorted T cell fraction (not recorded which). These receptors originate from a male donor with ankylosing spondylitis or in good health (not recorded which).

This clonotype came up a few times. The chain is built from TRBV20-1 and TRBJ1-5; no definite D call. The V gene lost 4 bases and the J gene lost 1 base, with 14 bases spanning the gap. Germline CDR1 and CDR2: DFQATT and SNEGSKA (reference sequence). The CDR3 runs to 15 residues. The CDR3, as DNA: TGCAGTGCTAATATCGGGAGAGCCAGCAATCAGCCCCAGCATTTT. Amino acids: CSANIGRASNQPQHF.

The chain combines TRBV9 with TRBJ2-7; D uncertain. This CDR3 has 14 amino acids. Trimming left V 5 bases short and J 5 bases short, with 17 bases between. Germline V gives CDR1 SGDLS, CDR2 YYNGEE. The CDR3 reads CASRPQERSHEQYF. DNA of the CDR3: TGTGCCAGCAGGCCCCAAGAGAGGAGTCACGAGCAGTACTTC.

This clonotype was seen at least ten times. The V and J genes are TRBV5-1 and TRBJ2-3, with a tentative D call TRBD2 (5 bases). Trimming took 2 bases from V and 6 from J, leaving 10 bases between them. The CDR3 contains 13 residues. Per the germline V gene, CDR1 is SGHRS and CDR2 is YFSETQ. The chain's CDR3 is CASSFDGGDTQYF. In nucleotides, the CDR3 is TGCGCCAGCAGCTTTGACGGAGGCGATACGCAGTATTTT.